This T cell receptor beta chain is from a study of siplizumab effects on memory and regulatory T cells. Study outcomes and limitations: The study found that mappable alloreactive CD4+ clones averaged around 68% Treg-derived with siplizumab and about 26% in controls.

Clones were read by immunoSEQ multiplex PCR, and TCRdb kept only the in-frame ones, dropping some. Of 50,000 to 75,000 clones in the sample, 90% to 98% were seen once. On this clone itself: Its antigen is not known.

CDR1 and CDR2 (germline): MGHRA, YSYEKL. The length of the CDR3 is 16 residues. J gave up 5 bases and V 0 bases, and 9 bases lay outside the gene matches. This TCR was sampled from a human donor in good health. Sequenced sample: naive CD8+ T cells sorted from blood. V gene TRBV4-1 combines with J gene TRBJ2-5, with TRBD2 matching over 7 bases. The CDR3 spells CASSQDAASGGETQYF. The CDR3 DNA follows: TGCGCCAGCAGCCAAGACGCCGCTAGCGGTGGGGAGACCCAGTACTTC.